These 9 T cell receptor beta chains were all obtained from the same sample, sequenced in a study of response to subunit inactivated influenza vaccine. TCRdb reprocessed the RT-PCR reads with MiXCR, giving one entry per CDR3 protein. Altogether 600,000 to 850,000 distinct CDR3 sequences are present, 14% being singletons, with the ten largest covering 7.5% to 9%. The specimen comprised PBMCs from blood, sampled approximately 15 days before vaccination. Every receptor here comes from a man aged 50-59 years who received an inactivated influenza vaccine.

The chain uses TRBV11-2 and TRBJ2-5; 8 nucleotides line up with TRBD2. The V and J ends lost 5 bases and 0 bases, in that order; junction bases with no gene match: 8. CDR3 length: 16 amino acids. Per germline, CDR1 SGHAT and CDR2 FQNNGV. The CDR3 region has the DNA TGTGCCAGCAGCCTAAGATTAGCGGGGTACCAAGAGACCCAGTACTTC. Its translation is CASSLRLAGYQETQYF.

This chain connects TRBV20-1 to TRBJ2-1, with TRBD2 matching 10 bases. This CDR3 is built from 16 residues. Germline trimming cut 1 base from V and 1 base from J; bases unmatched to any gene: 4. The germline V gene has CDR1 DFQATT and CDR2 SNEGSKA (reference sequence). The CDR3 here is CSARAPSGRSYNEQFF. The CDR3 DNA follows: TGCAGTGCTAGAGCTCCTAGCGGGAGATCCTACAATGAGCAGTTCTTC.

Ten or more counts support this clonotype. V and J are TRBV19 and TRBJ2-1; D ambiguous. This CDR3 has 11 amino acids. Germline V gene data show CDR1 as LNHDA and CDR2 as SQIVND (reference sequence). V was pared by 7 bases and J by 3 bases, with 4 bases between. CDR3 coding DNA: TGTGCCAGTACGGGCTACAATGAGCAGTTCTTC. Translated, it gives CASTGYNEQFF.

This clonotype was recorded at least ten times. The chain combines TRBV7-9 with TRBJ2-1; 7 bases are a match to TRBD2. The CDR3 runs to 16 residues. The germline V gene has CDR1 SEHNR and CDR2 FQNEAQ (reference sequence). Germline trimming cut 0 bases from V and 4 bases from J; bases unmatched to any gene: 6. The CDR3 DNA is TGTGCCAGCAGCTTAGCGGCTAGCGGAAGGTACAATGAGCAGTTCTTC. Residues: CASSLAASGRYNEQFF. The full variable domain, its missing parts supplied by reference TRBV7-9 and TRBJ2-1, is DTGVSQNPRHKITKRGQNVTFRCDPISEHNRLYWYRQTLGQGPEFLTYFQNEAQLEKSRLLSDRFSAERPKGSFSTLEIQRTEQGDSAMYLCASSLAASGRYNEQFFGPGTRLTVL.

The V and J genes are TRBV7-9 and TRBJ2-5; D call uncertain. The CDR3 runs 14 residues. The V gene lost 5 bases and the J gene lost 1 base, with 11 bases spanning the gap. Germline V lookup: CDR1 SEHNR, CDR2 FQNEAQ (reference sequence). The CDR3 loop is CASSGRIGQETQYF. Here the CDR3 DNA reads TGTGCCAGCAGCGGACGCATTGGCCAAGAGACCCAGTACTTC.

This clonotype came up many times. J is TRBJ2-3 and V is TRBV5-5; 12 bases fit TRBD2. V gave up 4 bases and J gave up 3 bases; unmatched junction bases: 6. From germline, CDR1 is SGHKS and CDR2 YYEKEE (reference sequence). CDR3 length equals 16 residues. DNA of the CDR3: TGTGCCAGCAGCCAAGGTGGACTAGCGGGGACAGATACGCAGTATTTT. Its protein product is CASSQGGLAGTDTQYF.

As DNA, the CDR3 is TGTGCCAGCAGTCTCCGTTTCGGGGAGCTGTTTTTT. Translating gives CASSLRFGELFF. V gene TRBV27 combines with J gene TRBJ2-2; D not certain. Per germline, CDR1 MNHEY and CDR2 SMNVEV (reference sequence). V was shortened by 5 bases and J by 7 bases, with 8 bases between the two germline ends. The CDR3 has 12 amino acids.

This clonotype was seen a few times. V is TRBV28 and J is TRBJ2-7, with D maybe TRBD1 (6 bases). The CDR3 is made up of 15 amino acids. Germline CDR1 and CDR2: MDHEN and SYDVKM. With 4 bases removed from V and 2 bases from J, the gap between germline ends came to 15 bases. This CDR3 is CASSSSAGETYEQYF. CDR3 DNA: TGTGCCAGCAGTTCGTCCGCAGGGGAAACCTACGAGCAGTACTTC.

The V and J genes are TRBV28 and TRBJ2-7, with a tentative D call TRBD1 (6 bases). Trimming took 7 bases from V and 5 from J, leaving 15 bases between them. Germline V gives CDR1 MDHEN, CDR2 SYDVKM. The CDR3 extends over 13 amino acids. The CDR3 region is CASTKGDTHEQYF. The DNA for the CDR3 is TGTGCCAGCACCAAGGGGGACACCCACGAGCAGTACTTC.